This T cell receptor (beta chain) stems from a study of cytomegalovirus exposure and HLA in healthy donors. Whole-study findings and limits: Productive rates of about 87% or about 30% were seen for most TCR beta V segments in an earlier analysis. In vitro checks showed that a few CMV-associated chains really do target CMV antigens.

Primers for the PCR totalled 60 Vbeta and 13 Jbeta. Method: immunoSEQ multiplex PCR; TCRdb's copy keeps in-frame clones and lacks some. Of more than 95,000 clones listed, under 65% are singletons. On this clone: The antigen remains unidentified.

Trimming took off 5 bases at V and 5 bases at J, with 12 bases between the two ends. The CDR3 consists of 13 residues. Germline V gene sequence: CDR1 SGHRS, CDR2 YFSETQ. The sequenced sample was PBMCs. V gene TRBV5-1 combines with J gene TRBJ2-3, with D perhaps TRBD2 (6 bases). The TCR sequence derives from a man aged 60 to 69 in good health and CMV-seronegative. CDR3 region: CASRPLAVDTQYF. Written as DNA, the CDR3 is TGCGCCAGCAGACCCTTAGCGGTAGATACGCAGTATTTT.